The source of this T cell receptor beta chain is a study of blood T cell repertoires in COVID-19. For the study at large: In each case, the material was cDNA or gDNA derived from T cells, B-cell-depleted T cells, or PBMCs.

Clones were sequenced by immunoSEQ multiplex PCR, and TCRdb holds only the in-frame ones, with some missing. In the table there are over 150,000 clones, approximately 83% of which are singletons. This clone was found a few times. Germline CDR1 MNHEY, CDR2 SMNVEV (reference sequence). Deletions cut 5 bases from V and 4 bases from J, with 12 bases between. The CDR3 extends over 14 amino acids. Source material: peripheral blood. The chain combines TRBV27 with TRBJ1-3, with no clear D. The receptor's source is a woman in her fifties or sixties with COVID-19, enrolled during active disease. The CDR3 loop reads CASSQAGPGNTIYF. The CDR3 nucleotides are TGTGCCAGCAGTCAAGCGGGCCCCGGAAACACCATATATTTT.